Described below is a single T cell receptor (beta chain) sequence and its context. The length of the CDR3 is 15 residues. Germline lookup yields CDR1 LGHDT and CDR2 YNNKEL (reference sequence). V trimming: 4 bases; J trimming: 8 bases; junction bases outside the gene matches: 5. This specimen comes from a study of blood T cell repertoires in COVID-19. On the study more broadly: From T cells, B-cell-depleted T cells, or PBMCs came the material, which was cDNA or gDNA.

Adults between roughly 18 and 89 years of age took part from about 24 US areas. Per the original methods: Amplification of reference gene primers was used by the study to estimate nucleated cell counts. This table comes from immunoSEQ multiplex PCR, and its TCRdb copy is limited to in-frame clones, with some not included. V and J calls and clone size come straight from that table; D and trimming were deduced from the DNA. The sample records about 250,000 clones, 85% being singletons. Sequenced: PBMCs or T cells enriched from blood (not recorded which). The source is a woman between 45 and 60 years old with acute COVID-19. This rearrangement joins TRBV3-1 (or the pseudogene TRBV3-2) to TRBJ2-2; the match to TRBD2 covers 12 bases. The chain's CDR3 is CASSLWTSGAGELFF. The CDR3 DNA reads as TGTGCCAGCAGCCTCTGGACTAGCGGGGCGGGGGAGCTGTTTTTT.